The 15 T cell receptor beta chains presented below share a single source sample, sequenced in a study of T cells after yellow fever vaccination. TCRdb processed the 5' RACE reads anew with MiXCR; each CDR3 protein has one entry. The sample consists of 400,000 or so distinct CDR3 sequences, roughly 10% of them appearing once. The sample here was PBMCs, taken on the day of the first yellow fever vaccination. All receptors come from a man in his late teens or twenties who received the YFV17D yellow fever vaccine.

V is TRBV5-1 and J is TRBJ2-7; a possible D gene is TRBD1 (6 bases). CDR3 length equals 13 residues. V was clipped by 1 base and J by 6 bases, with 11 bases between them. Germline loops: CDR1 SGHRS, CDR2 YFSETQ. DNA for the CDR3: TGCGCCAGCAGCTTGAGAGGGGGTTTCGAGCAGTACTTC. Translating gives CASSLRGGFEQYF.

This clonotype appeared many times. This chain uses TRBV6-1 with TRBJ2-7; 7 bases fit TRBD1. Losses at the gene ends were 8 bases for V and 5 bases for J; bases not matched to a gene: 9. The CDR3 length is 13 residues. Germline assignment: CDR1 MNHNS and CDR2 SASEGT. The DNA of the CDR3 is TGTGCCAGCGGGACCTTAGGGGGCAACGAGCAGTACGTC. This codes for CASGTLGGNEQYV.

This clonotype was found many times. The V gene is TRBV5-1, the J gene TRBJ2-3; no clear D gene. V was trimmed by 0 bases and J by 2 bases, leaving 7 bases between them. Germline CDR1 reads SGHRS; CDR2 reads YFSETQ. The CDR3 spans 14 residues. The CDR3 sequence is CASSLVGITDTQYF. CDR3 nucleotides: TGCGCCAGCAGCTTGGTGGGAATCACAGATACGCAGTATTTT.

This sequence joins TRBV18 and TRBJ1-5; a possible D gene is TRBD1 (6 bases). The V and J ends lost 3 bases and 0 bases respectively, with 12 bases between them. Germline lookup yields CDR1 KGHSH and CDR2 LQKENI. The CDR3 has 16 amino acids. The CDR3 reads CASSPRTEYSNQPQHF. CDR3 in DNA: TGTGCCAGCTCACCTCGGACAGAATATAGCAATCAGCCCCAGCATTTT.

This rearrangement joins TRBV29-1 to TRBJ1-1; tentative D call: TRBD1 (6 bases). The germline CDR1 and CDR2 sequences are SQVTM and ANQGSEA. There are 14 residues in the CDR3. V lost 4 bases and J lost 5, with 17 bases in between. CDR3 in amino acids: CSVVAKKGGTEAFF. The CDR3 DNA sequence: TGCAGCGTTGTGGCCAAAAAAGGGGGGACTGAAGCTTTCTTT.

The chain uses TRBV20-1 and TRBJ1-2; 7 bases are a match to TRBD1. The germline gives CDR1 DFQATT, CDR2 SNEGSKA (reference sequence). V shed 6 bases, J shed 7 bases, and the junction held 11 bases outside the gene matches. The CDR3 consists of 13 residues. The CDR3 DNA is TGCAGTGCGACCGGGACAGCTAATAGTGGCTACACCTTC. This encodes CSATGTANSGYTF.

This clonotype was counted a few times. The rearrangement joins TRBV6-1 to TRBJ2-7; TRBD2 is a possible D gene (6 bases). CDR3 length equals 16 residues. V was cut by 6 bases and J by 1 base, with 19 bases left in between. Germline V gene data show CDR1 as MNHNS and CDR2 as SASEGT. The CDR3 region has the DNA TGTGCCAGCAGCTCGGGGGAAGTACAAATTTCCTACGAGCAGTACGTC. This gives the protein CASSSGEVQISYEQYV.

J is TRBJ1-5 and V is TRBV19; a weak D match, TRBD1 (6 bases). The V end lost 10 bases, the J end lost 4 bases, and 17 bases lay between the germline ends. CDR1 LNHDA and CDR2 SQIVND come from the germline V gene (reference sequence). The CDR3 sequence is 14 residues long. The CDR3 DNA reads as TGTGCCACGGGGCCTGGGGGGCGGAATCAGCCCCAGCATTTT. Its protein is CATGPGGRNQPQHF. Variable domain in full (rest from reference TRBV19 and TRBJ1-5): DGGITQSPKYLFRKEGQNVTLSCEQNLNHDAMYWYRQDPGQGLRLIYYSQIVNDFQKGDIAEGYSVSREKKESFPLTVTSAQKNPTAFYLCATGPGGRNQPQHFGDGTRLSIL.

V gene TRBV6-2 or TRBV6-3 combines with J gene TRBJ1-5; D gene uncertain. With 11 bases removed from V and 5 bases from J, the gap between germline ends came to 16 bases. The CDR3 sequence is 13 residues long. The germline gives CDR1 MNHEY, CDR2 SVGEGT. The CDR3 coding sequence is TGTGCCGTTGGAGAGGGTCGGGATCAGCCCCAGCATTTT. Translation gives CAVGEGRDQPQHF.

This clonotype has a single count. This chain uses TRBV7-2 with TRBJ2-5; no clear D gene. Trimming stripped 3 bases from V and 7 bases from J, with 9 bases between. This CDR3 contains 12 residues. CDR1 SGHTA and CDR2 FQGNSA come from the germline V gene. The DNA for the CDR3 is TGTGCCAGCAGCTTTGGGCCGGGGACCCAGTACTTC. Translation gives CASSFGPGTQYF.

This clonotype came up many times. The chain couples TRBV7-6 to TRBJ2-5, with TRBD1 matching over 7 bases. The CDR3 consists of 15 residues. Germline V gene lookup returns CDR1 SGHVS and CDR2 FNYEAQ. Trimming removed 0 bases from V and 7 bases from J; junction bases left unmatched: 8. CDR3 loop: CASSLARGGAGTQYF. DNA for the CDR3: TGTGCCAGCAGCTTAGCGAGAGGGGGCGCGGGGACCCAGTACTTC. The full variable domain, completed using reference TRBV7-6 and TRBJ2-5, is GAGVSQSPRYKVTKRGQDVALRCDPISGHVSLYWYRQALGQGPEFLTYFNYEAQQDKSGLPNDRFSAERPEGSISTLTIQRTEQRDSAMYRCASSLARGGAGTQYFGPGTRLLVL.

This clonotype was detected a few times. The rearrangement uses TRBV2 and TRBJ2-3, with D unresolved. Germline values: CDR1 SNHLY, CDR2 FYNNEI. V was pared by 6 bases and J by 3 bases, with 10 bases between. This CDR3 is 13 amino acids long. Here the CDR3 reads CASRPGETDTQYF. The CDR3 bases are TGTGCCAGCAGGCCTGGTGAAACAGATACGCAGTATTTT.

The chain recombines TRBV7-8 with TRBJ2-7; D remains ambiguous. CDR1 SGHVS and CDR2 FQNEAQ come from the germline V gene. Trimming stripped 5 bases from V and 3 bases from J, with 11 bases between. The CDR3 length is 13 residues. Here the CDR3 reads CASSPRLSYEQYF. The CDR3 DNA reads TGTGCCAGCAGCCCAAGACTGAGCTACGAGCAGTACTTC.

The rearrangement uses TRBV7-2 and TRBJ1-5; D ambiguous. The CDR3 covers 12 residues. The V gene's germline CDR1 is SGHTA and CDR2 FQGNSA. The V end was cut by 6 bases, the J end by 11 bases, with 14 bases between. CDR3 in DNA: TGTGCCAGCAGTTCTTATGAGAGGGCCCAGCATTTT. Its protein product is CASSSYERAQHF. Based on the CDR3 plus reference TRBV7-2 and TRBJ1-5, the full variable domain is GAGVSQSPSNKVTEKGKDVELRCDPISGHTALYWYRQSLGQGLEFLIYFQGNSAPDKSGLPSDRFSAERTGGSVSTLTIQRTQQEDSAVYLCASSSYERAQHFGDGTRLSIL.

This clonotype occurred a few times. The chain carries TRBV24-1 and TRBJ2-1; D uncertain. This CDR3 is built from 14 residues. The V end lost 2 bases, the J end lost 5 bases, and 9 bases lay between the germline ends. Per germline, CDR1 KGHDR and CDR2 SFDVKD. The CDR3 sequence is CATSDYGKNNEQFF. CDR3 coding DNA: TGTGCCACCAGTGATTATGGGAAAAACAATGAGCAGTTCTTC.